These T cell receptor beta chains were read from a single sample in a study of T cell responses to AZD1222 COVID-19 vaccine. The data were produced by immunoSEQ multiplex PCR, yet TCRdb's version contains in-frame clones alone and is incomplete. The sample records roughly 180,000 clones, approximately 90% being singletons. The sample was peripheral blood, taken on day 0 of AZD1222 vaccination. The receptor source for this set is an adult in good health. The CDR3 runs from the conserved cysteine through the conserved F or W. A D gene is named only where the DNA matches it firmly. Size is stated for part of the rows, as once, few or many counts, or as a class when the clone is expanded.

d_call,v_call,j_call,clone_size,cdr3_nt,cdr3_aa
.,TRBV27,TRBJ1-3,.,TGTGCCAGCAGTTTATCCGGTGGTAGAGGCTCTGGAAACACCATATATTTT,CASSLSGGRGSGNTIYF
.,TRBV29-1,TRBJ1-2,.,TGCAGCGTTTCTGGCAGGGGTATTTATGGCTACACCTTC,CSVSGRGIYGYTF
TRBD2,TRBV7-7,TRBJ2-6,few,TGTGCTAGCAGCTTACTTTTTAGCAGGGAGGGACCGCTGAACGGGGCCAACGTCCTGACTTTC,CASSLLFSREGPLNGANVLTF
.,TRBV28,TRBJ1-1,.,TGTGCCAGCAGTCAATCAAAGCGGGGGCTGGGGAACACTGAAGCTTTCTTT,CASSQSKRGLGNTEAFF
TRBD1,TRBV6-2/TRBV6-3,TRBJ1-1,.,TGTGCCAGCAGTCGAGGACAGGTTCGGAACACTGAAGCTTTCTTT,CASSRGQVRNTEAFF
.,TRBV4-3,TRBJ1-2,few,TGCGCCAGCAGCCATCGACTCCCGGGGCCTGGAGTTCACTACACCTTC,CASSHRLPGPGVHYTF
.,TRBV30,TRBJ1-2,once,TGTGCCTGGAGCCTCCGTAGGGGAGGATATGGCTACACCTTC,CAWSLRRGGYGYTF
TRBD1,TRBV5-1,TRBJ1-1,.,TGCGCCAGCAGCCCAAATGACAGGGGGGAGACTGAAGCTTTCTTT,CASSPNDRGETEAFF
.,TRBV6-5,TRBJ1-5,.,TGTGCCAGCAGTTACTCGGGAGGGAGCAATCAGCCCCAGCATTTT,CASSYSGGSNQPQHF
.,TRBV3-1/TRBV3-2,TRBJ2-7,.,TGTGCCAGCAGCGGGACACGCGAGCAGTACTTC,CASSGTREQYF
.,TRBV29-1,TRBJ1-2,.,TGCAGCGGTGAGGGTGACCCGATCTATGGCTACACCTTC,CSGEGDPIYGYTF
TRBD1,TRBV12-3/TRBV12-4,TRBJ1-6,.,TGTGCCAGCAGCGGACAGGGTTATTCACCCCTCCACTTT,CASSGQGYSPLHF
TRBD1,TRBV5-4,TRBJ1-6,.,TGTGCCAGCAGCTTGGATCTCACAGGGGCCTATAATTCACCCCTCCACTTT,CASSLDLTGAYNSPLHF
TRBD1,TRBV5-4,TRBJ2-2,.,TGTGCCAGCAGCCCCGGGACAGGGGGCTCCCTGAACACCGGGGAGCTGTTTTTT,CASSPGTGGSLNTGELFF
.,TRBV6-2/TRBV6-3,TRBJ2-5,.,TGTGCCAGCAGCCGGGGTAGCGCGGGGGAGACCCAGTACTTC,CASSRGSAGETQYF
TRBD1,TRBV7-6,TRBJ1-4,.,TGTGCCAGCAGCCTTAGGGGACAGCTCAATGAAAAACTGTTTTTT,CASSLRGQLNEKLFF
TRBD1,TRBV30,TRBJ1-5,.,TGTGCCTGGAGTGTGGGTACAGGGGTTCAGCCCCAGCATTTT,CAWSVGTGVQPQHF
TRBD1,TRBV6-5,TRBJ1-1,.,TGTGCCAGCAGTTACGGAGACAGGGTGAACACTGAAGCTTTCTTT,CASSYGDRVNTEAFF
.,TRBV3-1/TRBV3-2,TRBJ2-7,.,TGTGCCAGCAGCCAAGAACACCAGAGCTCCTACGAGCAGTACTTC,CASSQEHQSSYEQYF
TRBD1,TRBV19,TRBJ2-1,.,TGTGCCAGTGGCGGGACAGGGGGCTACAATGAGCAGTTCTTC,CASGGTGGYNEQFF
TRBD1,TRBV30,TRBJ1-1,.,TGTGCCTGGAGTGTCCCGGACAGGGAGGGCACTGAAGCTTTCTTT,CAWSVPDREGTEAFF
.,TRBV15,TRBJ1-5,once,TGTGCCACCAGCCCCGGGACTGATAGCAATCAGCCCCAGCATTTT,CATSPGTDSNQPQHF
TRBD1,TRBV2,TRBJ2-3,.,TGTGCCAGCGGAAGCCACAGGGGAGACACAGATACGCAGTATTTT,CASGSHRGDTDTQYF
.,TRBV19,TRBJ2-2,.,TGTGCCAGTAGTATAGTAGACCGGAACACCGGGGAGCTGTTTTTT,CASSIVDRNTGELFF
.,TRBV5-4,TRBJ2-1,.,TGTGCCAGCAGCTTGGATGCTAGCGCGAATGAGCAGTTCTTC,CASSLDASANEQFF
TRBD1,TRBV30,TRBJ1-5,.,TGTGCCTGGAGTGAACAGGGGCGACAGCCCCAGCATTTT,CAWSEQGRQPQHF
.,TRBV5-1,TRBJ1-1,.,TGCGCCAGCAGCTTAACAATGGGCCGGAACACTGAAGCTTTCTTT,CASSLTMGRNTEAFF
.,TRBV14,TRBJ1-3,.,TGTGCCAGCAGCCAAGACAGACCCAGCTCTGGAAACACCATATATTTT,CASSQDRPSSGNTIYF
.,TRBV29-1,TRBJ2-2,.,TGCAGCGCGTCGGACAGGCTGCGACGGGAGGATCACGGGGAGCTGTTTTTT,CSASDRLRREDHGELFF
TRBD2,TRBV6-1,TRBJ2-1,.,TGTGCCAGCAGTGACCTAGCGGGGCGAGGCGGGAATGAGCAGTTCTTC,CASSDLAGRGGNEQFF
.,TRBV5-4,TRBJ2-7,.,TGTGCCAGCAGCTCGGACAGCAAGAGTCTTTACGAGCAGTACTTC,CASSSDSKSLYEQYF
.,TRBV7-2,TRBJ1-1,.,TGTGCCAGCAGCTTAGGAGGGGGGGGCCTGAACACTGAAGCTTTCTTT,CASSLGGGGLNTEAFF
TRBD1,TRBV5-1,TRBJ2-1,.,TGCGCCAGCAGCTTCGGGACAGCCTCCTACAATGAGCAGTTCTTC,CASSFGTASYNEQFF
TRBD2,TRBV9,TRBJ2-2,.,TGTGCCAGCAGCGATCCCGGGACTAGCGGGGGCTACGGGGAGCTGTTTTTT,CASSDPGTSGGYGELFF
TRBD1,TRBV29-1,TRBJ2-5,.,TGCAGCGTTGGAGGGACAGTACAAGAGACCCAGTACTTC,CSVGGTVQETQYF
.,TRBV28,TRBJ1-1,.,TGTGCCAGCAGTCCTCTCCGAACTGAAGCTTTCTTT,CASSPLRTEAFF
.,TRBV30,TRBJ1-1,few,TGTGCCTGGAGTCGGGTTCCTGAAGCTTTCTTT,CAWSRVPEAFF
TRBD1,TRBV2,TRBJ1-6,.,TGTGCCAGCAGTGAAACCGGGACAGGGGTATCACCCCTCCACTTT,CASSETGTGVSPLHF
.,TRBV27,TRBJ1-2,.,TGTGCCAGCAGTATAGGCAGCTCCTATGGCTACACCTTC,CASSIGSSYGYTF
TRBD1,TRBV5-1,TRBJ2-7,once,TGCGCCAGCAGCTTGGGTGGGACAGGGGCCTACGAGCAGTACTTC,CASSLGGTGAYEQYF
.,TRBV2,TRBJ2-7,.,TGTGCCAGCATCCAGACAGCTGGGTCCTACGAGCAGTACTTC,CASIQTAGSYEQYF
TRBD1,TRBV29-1,TRBJ1-1,.,TGCAGCGTTGATGGGGACAGTTGGAGCACTGAAGCTTTCTTT,CSVDGDSWSTEAFF
.,TRBV3-1/TRBV3-2,TRBJ2-7,.,TGTGCCAGCAGCCAAGAGGGTGAAGGGAAGAACAGGCCTACCTACGAGCAGTACTTC,CASSQEGEGKNRPTYEQYF
TRBD2,TRBV7-6,TRBJ2-2,.,TGTGCCAGCAGCTTCGGGCTAGCGGGAGTCACCGGGGAGCTGTTTTTT,CASSFGLAGVTGELFF
.,TRBV4-1,TRBJ1-5,.,TGCGCCAGCAGCCAAGACCGTAATCAGCCCCAGCATTTT,CASSQDRNQPQHF
TRBD1,TRBV19,TRBJ1-1,few,TGTGCCAGTATCCGAAGCGGGACAGGTCAGACTGAAGCTTTCTTT,CASIRSGTGQTEAFF
TRBD2,TRBV28,TRBJ2-5,.,TGTGCCAGCAGTTCCCCTTCCGGGACTAGCGGGGGGGCTGAGACCCAGTACTTC,CASSSPSGTSGGAETQYF
.,TRBV30,TRBJ1-1,.,TGTGCCTGGAGTCAAGGGGGGTACACTGAAGCTTTCTTT,CAWSQGGYTEAFF
.,TRBV28,TRBJ1-5,.,TGTGCCAGCAGATCAAGTGACCAGCCCCAGCATTTT,CASRSSDQPQHF
.,TRBV30,TRBJ1-1,.,TGTGCCTGGAGTGTACCCAACATTGAAGCTTTCTTT,CAWSVPNIEAFF
TRBD1,TRBV15,TRBJ1-4,.,TGTGCCACCAGCTCAAAGATACAGGGGAGTAGGGAAAAACTGTTTTTT,CATSSKIQGSREKLFF